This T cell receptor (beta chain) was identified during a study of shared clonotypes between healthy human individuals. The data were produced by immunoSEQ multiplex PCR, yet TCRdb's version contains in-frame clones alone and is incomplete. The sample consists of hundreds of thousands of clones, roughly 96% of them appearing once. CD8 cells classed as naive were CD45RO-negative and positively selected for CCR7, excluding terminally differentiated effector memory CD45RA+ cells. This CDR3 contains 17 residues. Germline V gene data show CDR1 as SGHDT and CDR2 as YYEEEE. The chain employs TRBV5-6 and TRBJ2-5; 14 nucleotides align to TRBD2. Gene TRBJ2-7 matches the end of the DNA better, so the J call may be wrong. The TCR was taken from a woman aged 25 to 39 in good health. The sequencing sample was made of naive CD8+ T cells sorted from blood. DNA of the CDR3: TGTGCCAGCAGCGGCCCGGGACTAGCGGGAGATAGCTACGAGCAGTACTTC. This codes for CASSGPGLAGDSYEQYF.